The 13 T cell receptor beta chains given below trace back to one sample, sequenced in a study of blood T cell repertoires in COVID-19. Assay: immunoSEQ multiplex PCR; the TCRdb copy retains only in-frame clones and omits some. Of 200,000 to 250,000 clones listed, approximately 90% are singletons. Material: PBMCs or T cells enriched from blood (not recorded which). The receptors originated from a man aged 30 to 45 who had recovered from COVID-19.

As concerns this clone: The junction does not match germline at one end; this may be a read error. The rearrangement uses TRBV4-1 and TRBJ2-7; TRBD2 might be the D (6 bases). CDR1 is MGHRA, CDR2 YSYEKL, per germline. The CDR3 consists of 17 residues. This chain's CDR3 is CDSSQSIWDSRPYEQYF. The CDR3 DNA follows: TGCGACAGCAGCCAGTCTATTTGGGACTCTCGCCCCTACGAGCAGTACTTC.

The chain is built from TRBV9 and TRBJ1-2; 10 bases map to TRBD1. Germline-derived CDR1 and CDR2 are SGDLS and YYNGEE. The CDR3 has 16 residues. The V and J ends lost 3 bases and 1 base, in that order; junction bases with no gene match: 6. The CDR3 DNA reads as TGTGCCAGCAGCGGGTACGGACAGGGGGATAACTATGGCTACACCTTC. Its translation is CASSGYGQGDNYGYTF.

The chain carries TRBV7-2 and TRBJ1-6; possible D gene TRBD1, 5 bases. Looked up from germline, CDR1 is SGHTA and CDR2 is FQGNSA. V lost 5 bases and J 14 bases, leaving 25 bases between the germline ends. The CDR3 covers 16 residues. The CDR3 region is CASSPRQITSSGALHF. The CDR3 DNA is TGTGCCAGCAGCCCCCGACAGATAACCTCTTCGGGGGCCCTCCACTTT.

The chain employs TRBV20-1 and TRBJ2-7; 7 bases map to TRBD2. Germline values: CDR1 DFQATT, CDR2 SNEGSKA (reference sequence). The CDR3 is made up of 14 amino acids. The ends lost 3 bases at V and 6 bases at J; junction bases unmatched: 11. CDR3 in amino acids: CSASSLGLGIEQYF. The CDR3 DNA is TGCAGTGCTAGTTCGTTAGGACTAGGGATCGAGCAGTACTTC.

The CDR3 nucleotides are TGTGCCACCAGCAGAGCGAGGGTGGGGGGTAATGAAAAACTGTTTTTT. Its translation is CATSRARVGGNEKLFF. The chain joins TRBV15 to TRBJ1-4; maybe TRBD1 (5 bases). Between the trimmed V and J ends, which lost 1 base and 4 bases, there was a span of 13 bases. From germline, CDR1 is LNHNV and CDR2 YYDKDF (reference sequence). The CDR3 has 16 amino acids.

The rearrangement uses TRBV6-2 or TRBV6-3 and TRBJ2-5, with TRBD1 as a possible D gene (6 bases). The CDR3 runs to 17 residues. Germline V gene lookup returns CDR1 MNHEY and CDR2 SVGEGT. Trimming shortened V by 2 bases and J by 1 base, and 17 bases separated the two germline ends. The CDR3 DNA is TGTGCCAGCAGTTACCCTACAAATTGGGACACCCAAGAGACCCAGTACTTC. It specifies CASSYPTNWDTQETQYF.

This sequence joins TRBV6-6 and TRBJ2-4; possibly TRBD1 for D (6 bases). Germline CDR1 reads MNHNY; CDR2 reads SVGAGI (reference sequence). This CDR3 is 14 amino acids long. The V end lost 7 bases, the J end lost 6 bases, and 16 bases lay between the germline ends. The CDR3 coding sequence is TGTGCCAGCACCCCCGGACAGAGACGAAACATTCAGTACTTC. Protein: CASTPGQRRNIQYF.

The V gene is TRBV7-3, the J gene TRBJ1-5; TRBD1 is a possible D gene (5 bases). The CDR3 has 13 residues. CDR1 SGHTA and CDR2 FQGTGA come from the germline V gene. The V end was cut by 5 bases, the J end by 6 bases, with 11 bases between. The CDR3 here is CASSAGGGQPQHF. The CDR3 bases are TGTGCCAGCAGCGCTGGGGGAGGTCAGCCCCAGCATTTT. The complete variable domain, with remaining parts taken from reference TRBV7-3 and TRBJ1-5, reads GAGVSQTPSNKVTEKGKYVELRCDPISGHTALYWYRQSLGQGPEFLIYFQGTGAADDSGLPNDRFFAVRPEGSVSTLKIQRTERGDSAVYLCASSAGGGQPQHFGDGTRLSIL.

Only one count was recorded for this clone. V and J are TRBV5-6 and TRBJ1-2, with D unresolved. Germline CDR1 reads SGHDT; CDR2 reads YYEEEE. The CDR3 spans 14 residues. The V and J ends lost 1 base and 8 bases respectively, with 15 bases between them. In DNA form, the CDR3 reads TGTGCCAGCAGCTTGAATTTCGTCAGTCAGGGCTACACCTTC. Translated: CASSLNFVSQGYTF.

This rearrangement joins TRBV7-8 to TRBJ2-7; the match to TRBD1 covers 9 bases. This CDR3 has 15 amino acids. The ends lost 3 bases at V and 5 bases at J; junction bases unmatched: 8. Germline CDR1 SGHVS, CDR2 FQNEAQ. The DNA for the CDR3 is TGTGCCAGCAGCTTGACCCGGGACAGGGTCCACGAGCAGTACTTC. This translates into CASSLTRDRVHEQYF.

This chain links TRBV23-1 with TRBJ1-2; 8 nucleotides agree with TRBD1. TRBV23-1 is designated an ORF whose function remains uncertain. The CDR3 has 13 amino acids. Losses at the gene ends were 3 bases for V and 6 bases for J; bases not matched to a gene: 3. The CDR3 here is CASSQPGGHGYTF. The DNA for the CDR3 is TGCGCCAGCAGTCAGCCAGGGGGCCATGGCTACACCTTC.

V usage is TRBV12-5 and J usage is TRBJ2-3, with D possibly TRBD2 on 5 matching bases. Germline V gene sequence: CDR1 LGHNT, CDR2 FRNRAP. Trimming pared 7 bases from V and 6 bases from J, leaving 11 bases between. The CDR3 is 12 amino acids. CDR3 in amino acids: CASAEGMDTQYF. The CDR3 DNA sequence: TGTGCTAGTGCCGAGGGTATGGATACGCAGTATTTT.

This clone occurred once. The chain links TRBV7-3 to TRBJ2-2; D unclear. The ends were cut back, 2 bases at V and 0 bases at J, with 10 bases in the middle. The V gene's germline CDR1 is SGHTA and CDR2 FQGTGA. The CDR3 totals 16 residues. The chain's CDR3 is CASSLRGGSNTGELFF. The CDR3 DNA follows: TGTGCCAGCAGCTTACGCGGCGGCTCGAACACCGGGGAGCTGTTTTTT.